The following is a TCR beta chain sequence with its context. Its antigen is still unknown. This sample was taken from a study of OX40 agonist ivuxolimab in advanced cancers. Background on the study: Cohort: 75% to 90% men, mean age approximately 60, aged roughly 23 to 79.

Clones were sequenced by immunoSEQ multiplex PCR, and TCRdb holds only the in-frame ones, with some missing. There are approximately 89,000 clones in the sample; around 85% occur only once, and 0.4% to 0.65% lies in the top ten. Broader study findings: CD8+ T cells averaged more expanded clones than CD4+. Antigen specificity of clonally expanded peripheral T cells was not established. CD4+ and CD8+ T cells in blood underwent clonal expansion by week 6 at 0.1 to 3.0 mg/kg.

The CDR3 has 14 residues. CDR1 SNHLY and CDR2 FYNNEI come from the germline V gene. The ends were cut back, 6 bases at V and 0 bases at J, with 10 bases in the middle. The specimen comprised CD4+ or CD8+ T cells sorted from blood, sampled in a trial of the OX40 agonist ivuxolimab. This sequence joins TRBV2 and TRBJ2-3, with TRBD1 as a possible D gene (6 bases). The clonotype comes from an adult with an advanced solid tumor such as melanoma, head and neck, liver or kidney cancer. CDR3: CASRWGRSTDTQYF. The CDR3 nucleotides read TGTGCCAGCAGGTGGGGGCGCAGCACAGATACGCAGTATTTT.